One T cell receptor beta chain is described in this entry. Its antigen is still unknown. This entry belongs to a study of cytomegalovirus exposure and HLA in healthy donors. Findings and limits, study-wide: Certain indistinguishable V segments, among them TRBV6-2 and TRBV6-3, were excluded.

PCR involved 60 Vbeta and 13 Jbeta primers. Measured with immunoSEQ multiplex PCR; TCRdb has only the in-frame clones, and not every one. Of some 110,000 clones listed, roughly 70% are singletons. Germline CDR1 MNHEY, CDR2 SVGAGI. This CDR3 spans 14 amino acids. V dropped 3 bases and J dropped 1 base, with 9 bases sitting between them. The chain joins TRBV6-5 to TRBJ1-1; unclear D gene. The sample was PBMCs. The receptor was derived from a woman in her 30s in good health and CMV-seronegative. The CDR3 loop reads CASSYGGSNTEAFF. For the CDR3, the DNA is TGTGCCAGCAGTTATGGAGGATCGAACACTGAAGCTTTCTTT.